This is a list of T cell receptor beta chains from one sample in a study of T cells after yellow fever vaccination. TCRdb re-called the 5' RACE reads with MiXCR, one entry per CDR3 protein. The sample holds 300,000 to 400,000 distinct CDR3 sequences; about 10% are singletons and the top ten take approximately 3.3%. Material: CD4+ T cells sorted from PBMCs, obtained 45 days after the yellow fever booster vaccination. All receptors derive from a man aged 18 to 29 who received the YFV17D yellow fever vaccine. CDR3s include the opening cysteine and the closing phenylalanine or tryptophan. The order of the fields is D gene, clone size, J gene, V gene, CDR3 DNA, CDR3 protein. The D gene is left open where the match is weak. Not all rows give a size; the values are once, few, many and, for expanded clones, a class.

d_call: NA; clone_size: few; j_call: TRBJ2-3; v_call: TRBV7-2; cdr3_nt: TGTGCCAGCAGCAAGACGGATAATACGCAGTATTTT; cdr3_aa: CASSKTDNTQYF
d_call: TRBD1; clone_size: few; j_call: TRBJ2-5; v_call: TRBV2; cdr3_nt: TGTGCCAGCAGTAATCAGGGGGCAGAGACCCAGTACTTC; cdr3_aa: CASSNQGAETQYF
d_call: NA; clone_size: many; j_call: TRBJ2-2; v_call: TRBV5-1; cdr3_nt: TGCGCCAGCAGCTTGGGGCGAGGGGCGAACACCGGGGAGCTGTTTTTT; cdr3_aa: CASSLGRGANTGELFF
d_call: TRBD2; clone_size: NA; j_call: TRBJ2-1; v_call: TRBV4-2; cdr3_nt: TGTGCCAGCAGCCAAGATACGGGGGGGTGGAATGAGCAGTTCTTC; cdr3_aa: CASSQDTGGWNEQFF
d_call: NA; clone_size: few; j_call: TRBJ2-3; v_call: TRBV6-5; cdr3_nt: TGTGCCAGCAGTTACAGACACCACACAGATACGCAGTATTTT; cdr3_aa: CASSYRHHTDTQYF
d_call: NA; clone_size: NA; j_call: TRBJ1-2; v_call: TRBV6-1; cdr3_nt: TGTGCCAGCAGTGAACATGATGGCTACACCTTC; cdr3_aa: CASSEHDGYTF
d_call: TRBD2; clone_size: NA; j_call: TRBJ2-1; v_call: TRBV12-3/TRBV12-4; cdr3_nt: TGTGCCAGCAGGCCCGGGACTAGTGTCGCAGATGAGCAGTTCTTC; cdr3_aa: CASRPGTSVADEQFF
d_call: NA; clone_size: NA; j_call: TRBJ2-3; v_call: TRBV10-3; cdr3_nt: TGTGCCACGACAGAGACTAGCACAGATACGCAGTATTTT; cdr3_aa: CATTETSTDTQYF
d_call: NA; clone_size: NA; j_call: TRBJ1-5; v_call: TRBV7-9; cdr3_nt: TGTGCCAGCAGCTACCAGGGAGGGCAGCCCCAGCATTTT; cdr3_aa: CASSYQGGQPQHF
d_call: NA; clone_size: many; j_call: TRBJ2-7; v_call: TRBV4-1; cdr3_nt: TGCGCCAGCAGCCAAGTCGGCAAGGGGGAGCAGTACTTC; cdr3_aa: CASSQVGKGEQYF
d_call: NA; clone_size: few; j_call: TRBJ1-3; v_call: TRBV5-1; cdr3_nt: TGCGCCAGCAGCCGGGGCTTGAGCTCTGGAAACACCATATATTTT; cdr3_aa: CASSRGLSSGNTIYF